The 21 T cell receptor beta chains given below trace back to one sample, sequenced in a study of T cells expressing NK-cell markers. Reanalyzing the 5' RACE reads, TCRdb keeps one entry per CDR3 protein, without DNA. Reported are some 450,000 distinct CDR3 sequences; the ten largest clones contain 7.3%. Sample: blood T cells: a sorted CD56 or NKG2C T cell subset, CD4+ or CD8+ T cells, or bulk PBMC T cells (not recorded which). These receptors were taken from a woman aged 18 to 69 in good health.

This CDR3 reads CSAEKRATDYSYNEQFF. V usage is TRBV20-1 and J usage is TRBJ2-1; the TCRdb call, TRBD2, lacks DNA for checking. CDR1 is DFQATT and CDR2 is SNEGSKA in the germline V gene (reference sequence). The CDR3 has 17 amino acids.

The V and J genes are TRBV12-3 or TRBV12-4 and TRBJ2-3; TCRdb proposes TRBD1, but this gene call is untestable without DNA. The CDR3 runs 14 residues. CDR3 amino acids: CASRGATSTDTQYF.

The chain uses TRBV25-1 and TRBJ1-1; TCRdb gives TRBD1 as the D gene, but with no DNA this cannot be confirmed. The CDR3 loop spans 13 amino acids. The germline V gene encodes CDR1 MGHDK and CDR2 SYGVNS. The chain's CDR3 is CASTDSSYTEAFF.

The chain recombines TRBV23-1 with TRBJ2-7; TCRdb's D gene call, TRBD1, goes unchecked for lack of DNA. TRBV23-1 is noted as an ORF with a role that remains uncertain. This CDR3 region has 15 residues. This CDR3 reads CASSRTGTGNYEQYF.

This chain joins TRBV12-3 or TRBV12-4 and TRBJ2-4; the TRBD2 assignment by TCRdb is unverifiable without DNA. This CDR3 has 14 residues. The CDR3 sequence is CASTPVGSKNIQYF.

The CDR3 spells CASSRDFFTDTQYF. The chain employs TRBV12-3 or TRBV12-4 and TRBJ2-3; with no DNA, the TCRdb D assignment of TRBD2 cannot be verified. This CDR3 is 14 amino acids long.

The rearrangement links TRBV10-3 to TRBJ2-1; TCRdb's assignment of TRBD1 cannot be checked, as there is no DNA. Germline CDR1 ENHRY, CDR2 SYGVKD. CDR3 length: 15 residues. CDR3 residues: CAISEPRGGANEQFF.

This chain joins TRBV20-1 and TRBJ1-2. This CDR3 contains 13 residues. Looked up from germline, CDR1 is DFQATT and CDR2 is SNEGSKA (reference sequence). CDR3 loop: CSARQKANYGYTF.

J is TRBJ2-7 and V is TRBV7-2; TCRdb reports TRBD1, a call that lacks DNA to check it against. This CDR3 is built from 14 residues. The V gene's germline CDR1 is SGHTA and CDR2 FQGNSA. The CDR3 protein is CASSSGRGSYEQYF.

CDR3 loop: CAISDPGGSAGYEQYF. J is TRBJ2-7 and V is TRBV10-3; no DNA is available, so the TRBD1 call from TCRdb remains unchecked. CDR3 length: 16 amino acids. Germline-derived CDR1 and CDR2 are ENHRY and SYGVKD.

The V and J genes are TRBV12-3 or TRBV12-4 and TRBJ1-5. This CDR3 region has 13 residues. The CDR3: CASSREDNQPQHF.

V usage is TRBV4-3 and J usage is TRBJ2-1; the TCRdb call, TRBD2, lacks DNA for checking. The CDR3 totals 17 residues. Germline lookup yields CDR1 LGHNA and CDR2 YSLEER. Here the CDR3 reads CASSHSPGLARNNEQFF.

The chain links TRBV28 to TRBJ2-5; TCRdb's D call of TRBD1 is untestable without DNA. Germline V gene data show CDR1 as MDHEN and CDR2 as SYDVKM. The CDR3 extends over 16 amino acids. The CDR3 here is CASSSGGQGNQETQYF.

Here the CDR3 reads CASTERGSSYNEQFF. The rearrangement uses TRBV6-1 and TRBJ2-1. The CDR3 runs to 15 residues. The germline V gene has CDR1 MNHNS and CDR2 SASEGT.

V is TRBV20-1 and J is TRBJ2-3; TCRdb picks TRBD2, but there is no DNA to check that call. This CDR3 region has 17 residues. From germline, CDR1 is DFQATT and CDR2 SNEGSKA (reference sequence). The CDR3 region is CSAWLAGGAPGTDTQYF.

This rearrangement joins TRBV9 to TRBJ2-1. The CDR3 contains 15 residues. The V gene's germline CDR1 is SGDLS and CDR2 YYNGEE. This CDR3 is CASSGTGDSYNEQFF.

The chain carries TRBV7-3 and TRBJ1-2; TCRdb designates TRBD1, a call that cannot be tested without DNA. The CDR3 runs 13 residues. Per the germline V gene, CDR1 is SGHTA and CDR2 is FQGTGA. CDR3 region: CASSSGGKSGYTF.

The chain is built from TRBV5-1 and TRBJ2-1. CDR1 and CDR2 (germline): SGHRS, YFSETQ. This CDR3 contains 11 residues. The CDR3 region is CASSLQNEQFF.

The chain couples TRBV12-3 or TRBV12-4 to TRBJ2-2. This CDR3 is 16 amino acids long. CDR3 amino acids: CASSPYQSNPTGELFF.

The V and J genes are TRBV5-1 and TRBJ2-7. The germline V gene has CDR1 SGHRS and CDR2 YFSETQ. The CDR3 length is 13 residues. The chain's CDR3 is CASSLGRAPEQYF.

The chain carries TRBV3-1 and TRBJ2-1; TCRdb indicates TRBD2, and absent DNA this call remains unverified. The CDR3 is made up of 16 amino acids. Germline CDR1 and CDR2: LGHDT and YNNKEL (reference sequence). CDR3 protein: CASSQSASGVYNEQFF.